A single sample is the source of the 3 T cell receptor beta chains below, sequenced in a study of shared clonotypes between healthy human individuals. Sequencing was performed with immunoSEQ multiplex PCR; in TCRdb, only in-frame clones are kept and a portion is missing. The sample gives roughly 1,500,000 clones, approximately 98% of which show up once; around 0.45% is in the top ten. The sequenced sample was naive CD4+ T cells sorted from blood. Subset described: CD45RA+ positively selected. The source of these receptors is a man aged 30 to 39 in good health.

V usage is TRBV5-1 and J usage is TRBJ1-1; D not certain. The germline V and J ends were trimmed by 2 bases and 1 base, with 9 bases remaining between them. This CDR3 spans 14 amino acids. Per germline, CDR1 SGHRS and CDR2 YFSETQ. In nucleotides, the CDR3 is TGCGCCAGCAGCTTAATCAGCGAGAACACTGAAGCTTTCTTT. Protein product: CASSLISENTEAFF.

Note on this clone: This sample includes further DNA sequences coding for the same CDR3. The V call is TRBV28, the J call TRBJ1-2; 8 bases line up with TRBD1. Looked up from germline, CDR1 is MDHEN and CDR2 is SYDVKM. This CDR3 is built from 13 residues. Losses at the gene ends were 4 bases for V and 5 bases for J; bases not matched to a gene: 3. CDR3 coding DNA: TGTGCCAGCAGTTCAGGACAGGGTTATGGCTACACCTTC. Its translation: CASSSGQGYGYTF.

This sequence joins TRBV18 and TRBJ2-5; no definite D call. Germline CDR1 and CDR2: KGHSH and LQKENI. V dropped 6 bases and J dropped 1 base, with 18 bases sitting between them. This CDR3 region has 16 residues. CDR3 coding DNA: TGTGCCAGCTCGTCCAATATCAGATTGTCCCAAGAGACCCAGTACTTC. Translating gives CASSSNIRLSQETQYF.